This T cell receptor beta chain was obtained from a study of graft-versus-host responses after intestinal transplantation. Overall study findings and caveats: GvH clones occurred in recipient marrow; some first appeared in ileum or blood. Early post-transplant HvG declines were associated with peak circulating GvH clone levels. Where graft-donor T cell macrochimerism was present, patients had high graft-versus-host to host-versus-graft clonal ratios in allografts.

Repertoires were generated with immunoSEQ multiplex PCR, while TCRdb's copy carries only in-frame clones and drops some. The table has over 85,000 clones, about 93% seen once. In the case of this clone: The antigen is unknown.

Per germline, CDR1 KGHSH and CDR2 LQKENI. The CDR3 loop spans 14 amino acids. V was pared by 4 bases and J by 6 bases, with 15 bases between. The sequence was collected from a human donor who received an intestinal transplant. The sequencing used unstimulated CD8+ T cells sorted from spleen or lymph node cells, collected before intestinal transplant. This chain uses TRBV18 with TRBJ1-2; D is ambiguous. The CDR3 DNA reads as TGTGCCAGCTCACAAAAGCAGGATTCAGATGGCTACACCTTC. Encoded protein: CASSQKQDSDGYTF.